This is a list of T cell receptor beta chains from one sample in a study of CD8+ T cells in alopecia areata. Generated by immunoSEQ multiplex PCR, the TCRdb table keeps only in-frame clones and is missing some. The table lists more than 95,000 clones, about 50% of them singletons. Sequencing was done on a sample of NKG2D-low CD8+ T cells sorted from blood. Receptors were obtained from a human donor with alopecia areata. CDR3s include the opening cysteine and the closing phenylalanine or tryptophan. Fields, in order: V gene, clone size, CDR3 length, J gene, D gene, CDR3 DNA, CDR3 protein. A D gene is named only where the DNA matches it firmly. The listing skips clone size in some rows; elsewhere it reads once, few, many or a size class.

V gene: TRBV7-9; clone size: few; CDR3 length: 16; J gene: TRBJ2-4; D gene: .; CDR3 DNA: TGTGCCAGCAGCTCAGACAGGATTCTAGCCAAAAACATTCAGTACTTC; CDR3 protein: CASSSDRILAKNIQYF
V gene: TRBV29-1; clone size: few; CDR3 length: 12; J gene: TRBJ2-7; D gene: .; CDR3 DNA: TGCAGCGTTGAAAGCAGCCCCTACGAGCAGTACTTC; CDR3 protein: CSVESSPYEQYF
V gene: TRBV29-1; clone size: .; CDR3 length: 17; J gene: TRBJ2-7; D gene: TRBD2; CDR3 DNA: TGCAGCGCCTCGAGGATTACGAGGACTAGCGGGATTAGGGAGCAGTACTTC; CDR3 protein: CSASRITRTSGIREQYF
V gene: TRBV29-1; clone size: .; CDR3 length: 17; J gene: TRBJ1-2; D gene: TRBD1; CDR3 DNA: TGCAGCGTTGCCGGGAGTGGGACAGGCCTGACTAACTATGGCTACACCTTC; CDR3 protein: CSVAGSGTGLTNYGYTF
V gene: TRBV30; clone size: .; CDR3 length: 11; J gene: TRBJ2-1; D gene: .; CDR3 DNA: TGTGCCTTTACCTTAGGCGGGCTAGGGATCTTC; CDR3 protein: CAFTLGGLGIF
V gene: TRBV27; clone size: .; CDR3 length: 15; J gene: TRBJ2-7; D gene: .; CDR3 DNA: TGTGCCAGCCAAGTAGTGTCCGGGTCCGCCTACGAGCAGTACTTC; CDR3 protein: CASQVVSGSAYEQYF
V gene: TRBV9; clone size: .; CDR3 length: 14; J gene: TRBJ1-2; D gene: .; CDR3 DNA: TGTGCCAGCAGCCCTACACAGATTAACTATGGCTACACCTTC; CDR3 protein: CASSPTQINYGYTF
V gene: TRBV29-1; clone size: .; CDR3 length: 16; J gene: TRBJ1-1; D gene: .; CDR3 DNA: TGCAGCGTTGAAGTGGAGGGTTTCTCGCCCCCCTTTGAAGCTTTCTTT; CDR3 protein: CSVEVEGFSPPFEAFF
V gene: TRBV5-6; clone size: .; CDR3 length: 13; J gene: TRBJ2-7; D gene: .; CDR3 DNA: TGTGCCAGCAGCCCGGCGGGGTACTACGAGCAGTACTTC; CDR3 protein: CASSPAGYYEQYF
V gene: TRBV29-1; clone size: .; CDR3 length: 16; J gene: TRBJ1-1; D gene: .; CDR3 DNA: TGCAGCGTTGCGGGTATTATAAGGGGACTGAACACTGAAGCTTTCTTT; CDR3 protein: CSVAGIIRGLNTEAFF
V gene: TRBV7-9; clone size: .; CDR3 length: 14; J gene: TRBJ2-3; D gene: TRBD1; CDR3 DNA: TGTGCCAGCAGAGAGACAGGGGAGACAGATACGCAGTATTTT; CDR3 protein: CASRETGETDTQYF
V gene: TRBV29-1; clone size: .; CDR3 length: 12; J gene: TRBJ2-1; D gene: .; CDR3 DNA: TGCAGCGTACAGGACAGCGAGAATGAGCAGTTCTTC; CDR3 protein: CSVQDSENEQFF
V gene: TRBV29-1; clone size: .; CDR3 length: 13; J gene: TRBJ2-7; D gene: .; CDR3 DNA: TGCAGCGTCTTGGGGGCCAAGGACTACGAGCAGTACTTC; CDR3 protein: CSVLGAKDYEQYF
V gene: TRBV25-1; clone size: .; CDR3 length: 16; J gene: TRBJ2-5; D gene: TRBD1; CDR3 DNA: TGTGCCAGCAGGGGGACAGGGATCTCGTACCAAGAGACCCAGTACTTC; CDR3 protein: CASRGTGISYQETQYF
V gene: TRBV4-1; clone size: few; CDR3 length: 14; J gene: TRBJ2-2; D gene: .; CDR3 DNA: TGCGCCAGCAGCCAGCTTAGCGGCACCGGGGAGCTGTTTTTT; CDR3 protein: CASSQLSGTGELFF
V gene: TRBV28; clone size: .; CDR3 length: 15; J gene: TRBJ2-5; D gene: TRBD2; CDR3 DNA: TGTGCCAGCAGTTCACTAGCGGGGAAATTAGGGACCCAGTACTTC; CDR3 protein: CASSSLAGKLGTQYF
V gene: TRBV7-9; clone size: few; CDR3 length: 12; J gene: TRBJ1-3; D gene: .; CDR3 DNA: TGTGCCAGCGCAGGGATCGGAAACACCATATATTTT; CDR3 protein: CASAGIGNTIYF
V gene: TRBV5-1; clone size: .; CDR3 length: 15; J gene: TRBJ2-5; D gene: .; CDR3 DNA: TGCGCCAGCAGCCTATCGGGAGCGGTGGGAGAGACCCAGTACTTC; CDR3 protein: CASSLSGAVGETQYF
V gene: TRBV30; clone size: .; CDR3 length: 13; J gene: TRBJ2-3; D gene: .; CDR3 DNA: TGTGCCTGGGACGGATCTAGCACAGATACGCAGTATTTT; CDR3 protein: CAWDGSSTDTQYF
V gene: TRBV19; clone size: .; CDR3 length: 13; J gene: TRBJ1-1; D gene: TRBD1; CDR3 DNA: TGTGCCAGTAGCCAGGGGGGGATCCCTGAAGCTTTCTTT; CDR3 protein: CASSQGGIPEAFF
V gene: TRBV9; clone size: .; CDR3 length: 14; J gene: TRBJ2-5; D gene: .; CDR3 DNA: TGTGCCAGCAGCGTAGACGGCAGAATGGAGACCCAGTACTTC; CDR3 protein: CASSVDGRMETQYF
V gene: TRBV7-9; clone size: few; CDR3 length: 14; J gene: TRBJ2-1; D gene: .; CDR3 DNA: TGTGCCAGCACCCAGGGGACGGCCTACAATGAGCAGTTCTTC; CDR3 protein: CASTQGTAYNEQFF
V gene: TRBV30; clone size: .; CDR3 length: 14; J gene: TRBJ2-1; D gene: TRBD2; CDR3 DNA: TGTGCCTGGAGTACGACTAGCGGGAGCTCTGAGCAGTTCTTC; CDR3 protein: CAWSTTSGSSEQFF
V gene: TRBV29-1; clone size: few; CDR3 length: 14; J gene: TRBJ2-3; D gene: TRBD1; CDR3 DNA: TGCAGCGTTGGGTCACAGGGGCCGAGGGATACGCAGTATTTT; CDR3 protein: CSVGSQGPRDTQYF
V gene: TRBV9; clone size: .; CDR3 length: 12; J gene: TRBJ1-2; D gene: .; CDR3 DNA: TGTGCCAGCACTTCCAGGACGGTCGGCTACACCTTC; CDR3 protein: CASTSRTVGYTF
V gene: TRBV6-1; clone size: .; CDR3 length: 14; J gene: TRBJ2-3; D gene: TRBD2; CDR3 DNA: TGTGCCAGCAGTAGCGGGGGGGCCACAGATACGCAGTATTTT; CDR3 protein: CASSSGGATDTQYF
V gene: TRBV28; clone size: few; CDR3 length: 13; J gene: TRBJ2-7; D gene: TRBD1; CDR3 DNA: TGTGCCAGCAGCGCCCGGACAGGCTACGAGCAGTACTTC; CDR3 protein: CASSARTGYEQYF
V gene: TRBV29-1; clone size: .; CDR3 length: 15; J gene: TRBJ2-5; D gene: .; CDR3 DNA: TGCAGCGTTGAAGATTCGGCCGGCGGAGAAGAGACCCAGTACTTC; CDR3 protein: CSVEDSAGGEETQYF
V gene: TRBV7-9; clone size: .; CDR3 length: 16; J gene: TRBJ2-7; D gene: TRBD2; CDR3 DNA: TGTGCCAGCAGCTCCCAAAGGGGACTAGCGGGCTACGAGCAGTACTTC; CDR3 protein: CASSSQRGLAGYEQYF
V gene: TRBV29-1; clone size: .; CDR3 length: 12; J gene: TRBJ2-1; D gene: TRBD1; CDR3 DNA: TGCAGCGTTCGGACAGGGTACAATGAGCAGTTCTTC; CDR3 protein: CSVRTGYNEQFF
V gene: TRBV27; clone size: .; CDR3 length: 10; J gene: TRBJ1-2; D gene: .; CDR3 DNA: TGTGCCACTTGGGGTGGTGGCTACACCTTC; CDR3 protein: CATWGGGYTF
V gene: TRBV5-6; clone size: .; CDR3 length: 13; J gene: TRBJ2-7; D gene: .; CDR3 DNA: TGTGCCAGCACCATTGGGGCAGCCTACGAGCAGTACTTC; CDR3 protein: CASTIGAAYEQYF
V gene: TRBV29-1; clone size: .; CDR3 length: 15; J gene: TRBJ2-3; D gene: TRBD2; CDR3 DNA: TGCAGCGCTGGACTAGCGGGAGGTGGGACAGATACGCAGTATTTT; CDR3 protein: CSAGLAGGGTDTQYF
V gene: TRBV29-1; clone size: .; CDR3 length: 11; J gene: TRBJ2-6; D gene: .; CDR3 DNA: TGCAGCGTCTGGGGGGCCAACGTCCTGACTTTC; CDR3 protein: CSVWGANVLTF
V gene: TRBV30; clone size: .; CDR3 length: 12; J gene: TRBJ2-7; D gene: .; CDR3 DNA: TGTGCCTGGGACACAGGGAGGCGGGAGCAGTACTTC; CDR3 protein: CAWDTGRREQYF
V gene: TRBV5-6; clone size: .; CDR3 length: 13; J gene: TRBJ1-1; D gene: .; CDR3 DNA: TGTGCCAGCAGCTTGGGACCGAACACTGAAGCTTTCTTT; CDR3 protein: CASSLGPNTEAFF
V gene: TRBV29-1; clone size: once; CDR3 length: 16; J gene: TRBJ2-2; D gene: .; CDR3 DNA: TGCAGCGTTGTAAACCCCGGGACCACGAACACCGGGGAGCTGTTTTTT; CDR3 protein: CSVVNPGTTNTGELFF
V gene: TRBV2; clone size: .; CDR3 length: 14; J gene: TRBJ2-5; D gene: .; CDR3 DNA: TGTGCCAGCAGGCAGTCAGGGTCCCAAGAGACCCAGTACTTC; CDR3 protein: CASRQSGSQETQYF
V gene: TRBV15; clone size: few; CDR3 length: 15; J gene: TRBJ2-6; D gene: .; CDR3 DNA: TGTGCCACCAGCAGGGAGAGCTCTGGGGCCAACGTCCTGACTTTC; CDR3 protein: CATSRESSGANVLTF
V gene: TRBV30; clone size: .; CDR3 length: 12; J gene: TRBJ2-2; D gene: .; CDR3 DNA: TGTGCCTGGAGTGCCGGCGCCGGGGAGCTGTTTTTT; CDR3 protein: CAWSAGAGELFF
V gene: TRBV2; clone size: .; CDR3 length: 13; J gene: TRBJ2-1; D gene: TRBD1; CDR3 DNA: TGTGCCAGCAGTATGGGACAGCGCCCTGAGCAGTTCTTC; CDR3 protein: CASSMGQRPEQFF
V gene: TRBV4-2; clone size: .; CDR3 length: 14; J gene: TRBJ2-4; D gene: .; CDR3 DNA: TGTGCCAGCAGCCCCGGCGTGGGCAAAAACATTCAGTACTTC; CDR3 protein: CASSPGVGKNIQYF
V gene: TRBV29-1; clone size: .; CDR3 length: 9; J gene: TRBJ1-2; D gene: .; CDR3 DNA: TGCAGCGTTGATGAGGCAGGAGAATTC; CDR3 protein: CSVDEAGEF
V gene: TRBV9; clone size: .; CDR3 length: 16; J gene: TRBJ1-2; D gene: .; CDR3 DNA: TGTGCCAGCAGCGTAGATGGGAACAGTCTAAACTATGGCTACACCTTC; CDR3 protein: CASSVDGNSLNYGYTF
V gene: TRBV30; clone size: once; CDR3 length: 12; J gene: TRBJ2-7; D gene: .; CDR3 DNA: TGTGCCTGGAGTGCCACCGGCCACGAGCAGTACTTC; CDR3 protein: CAWSATGHEQYF
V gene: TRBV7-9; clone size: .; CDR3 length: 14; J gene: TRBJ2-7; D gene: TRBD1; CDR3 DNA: TGTGCCAGCAGTAGGACAGGCAATACCTACGAGCAGTACTTC; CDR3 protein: CASSRTGNTYEQYF
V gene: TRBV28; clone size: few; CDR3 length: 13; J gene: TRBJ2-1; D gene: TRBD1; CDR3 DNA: TGTGCCTCCAGGGACAGGGACCACAATGAGCAGTTCTTC; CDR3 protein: CASRDRDHNEQFF
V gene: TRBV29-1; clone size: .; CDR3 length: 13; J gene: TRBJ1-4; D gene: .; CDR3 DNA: TGCAGCGGACACGGGGAGGGAAATGAAAAACTGTTTTTT; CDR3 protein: CSGHGEGNEKLFF
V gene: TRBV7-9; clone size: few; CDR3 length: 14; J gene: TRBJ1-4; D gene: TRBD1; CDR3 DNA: TGTGCCAGCAGCCCCCTCACAGGGGGAGAAAAACTGTTTTTT; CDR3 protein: CASSPLTGGEKLFF
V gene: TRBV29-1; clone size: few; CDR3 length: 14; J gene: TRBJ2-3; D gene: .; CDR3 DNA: TGCAGCGTTAATGACAGGATCTACACAGATACGCAGTATTTT; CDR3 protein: CSVNDRIYTDTQYF
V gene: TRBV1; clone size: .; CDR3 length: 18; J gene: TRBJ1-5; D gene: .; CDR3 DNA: TGCACCAGCAGCCAGGCAGACGACAGGGACGAGGGCAATCAGCCCCAGCATTTT; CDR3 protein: CTSSQADDRDEGNQPQHF
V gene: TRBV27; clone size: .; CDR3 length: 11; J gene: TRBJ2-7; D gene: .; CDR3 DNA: TGTGCCAGCAGTCGGGGCCACGAGCAGTACTTC; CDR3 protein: CASSRGHEQYF
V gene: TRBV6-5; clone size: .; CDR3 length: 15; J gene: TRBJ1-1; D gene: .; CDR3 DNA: TGTGCCAGCTTCCTATTTCCCTCCATGAACACTGAAGCTTTCTTT; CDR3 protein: CASFLFPSMNTEAFF
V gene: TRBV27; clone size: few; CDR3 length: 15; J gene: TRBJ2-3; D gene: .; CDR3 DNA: TGTGCCAGCGCAGGGGGAGGGCAAGGCACAGATACGCAGTATTTT; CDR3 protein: CASAGGGQGTDTQYF
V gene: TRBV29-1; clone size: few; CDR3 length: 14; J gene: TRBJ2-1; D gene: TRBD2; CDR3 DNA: TGCAGCGTTGATTCGGGGAGGGGAGACAATGAGCAGTTCTTC; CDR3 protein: CSVDSGRGDNEQFF
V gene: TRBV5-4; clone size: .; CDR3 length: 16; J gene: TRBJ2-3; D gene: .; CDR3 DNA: TGTGCCAGCAGCTTGGGACTGTCAGCTAGCACAGATACGCAGTATTTT; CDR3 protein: CASSLGLSASTDTQYF